This passage covers 26 T cell receptor beta chains from one sample sequenced in a study of blood T cell repertoires in COVID-19. Produced via immunoSEQ multiplex PCR; TCRdb's table is partial and in-frame only. The repertoire consists of about 440,000 clones, with 70% to 90% occurring once and the leading ten covering roughly 1.8%. Sample: PBMCs or T cells enriched from blood (not recorded which). The receptors originated from a woman younger than 30 with acute COVID-19.

In DNA, the CDR3 is TGTGCCAGCCGTCGGGGTCCGGCTACGCAGTATTTT. Its translation: CASRRGPATQYF. V and J are TRBV12-3 or TRBV12-4 and TRBJ2-3, with D perhaps matching TRBD2 (5 bases). The CDR3 contains 12 residues. V was clipped by 8 bases and J by 8 bases, with 14 bases between them.

The chain combines TRBV6-5 with TRBJ1-1, with D uncertain. Trimming stripped 0 bases from V and 8 bases from J, with 13 bases between. CDR1 and CDR2 from the germline V gene are MNHEY and SVGAGI. The CDR3 contains 14 residues. CDR3 in DNA: TGTGCCAGCAGTTACTCGATGTCGGCGGCCGAAGCTTTCTTT. Its protein is CASSYSMSAAEAFF.

The chain joins TRBV4-1 to TRBJ2-7, with D hard to call. Germline V lookup: CDR1 MGHRA, CDR2 YSYEKL. There are 15 residues in the CDR3. The ends were cut back, 0 bases at V and 2 bases at J, with 11 bases in the middle. In DNA form, the CDR3 reads TGCGCCAGCAGCCAAGAGCACGCAACTACCTACGAGCAGTACTTC. Translating it yields CASSQEHATTYEQYF.

V usage is TRBV5-4 and J usage is TRBJ2-7; 8 nucleotides agree with TRBD1. Germline CDR1 SGHNT, CDR2 YYREEE (reference sequence). The CDR3 is 15 amino acids. V lost 1 base and J lost 3; bases outside the gene matches: 6. The CDR3 loop is CASSLRQGTYYEQYF. Here the CDR3 DNA reads TGTGCCAGCAGCTTGAGACAGGGGACTTACTACGAGCAGTACTTC.

This chain links TRBV28 with TRBJ1-2, with D tentatively TRBD1 (6 bases). The CDR3 is 15 residues long. CDR1 and CDR2 (germline): MDHEN, SYDVKM. V shed 4 bases and J shed 8 bases, with 20 bases lying between them. CDR3 bases: TGTGCCAGCAGTTCACCGGGGGGCTATGGTCGGGGCTACACCTTC. Its protein is CASSSPGGYGRGYTF.

V usage is TRBV12-3 or TRBV12-4 and J usage is TRBJ1-1, with D maybe TRBD1 (5 bases). The CDR3 covers 13 residues. Between the trimmed V and J ends, which lost 2 bases and 8 bases, there was a span of 12 bases. The CDR3 protein is CASSLRGSGEAFF. The DNA for the CDR3 is TGTGCCAGCAGTTTAAGGGGCAGTGGCGAAGCTTTCTTT.

V usage is TRBV7-9 and J usage is TRBJ1-6, with 7 bases aligning to TRBD1. Germline V gene lookup returns CDR1 SEHNR and CDR2 FQNEAQ (reference sequence). V lost 1 base, J lost 7 bases, and 4 bases stayed unmatched. The CDR3 is made up of 15 amino acids. The chain's CDR3 is CASSLEGARNSPLHF. Here the CDR3 DNA reads TGTGCCAGCAGCTTAGAGGGGGCTCGCAATTCACCCCTCCACTTT.

The genes are TRBV19 and TRBJ2-1, with no clear D. V was pared by 4 bases and J by 8 bases, with 6 bases between. This CDR3 is built from 11 residues. The germline gives CDR1 LNHDA, CDR2 SQIVND (reference sequence). CDR3 sequence (DNA): TGTGCCAGTAGTACCCGGGATGAGCAGTTCTTC. Translation: CASSTRDEQFF.

The chain recombines TRBV3-1 (or the pseudogene TRBV3-2) with TRBJ2-7; 12 bases agree with TRBD2. In germline, CDR1 is LGHDT, CDR2 YNNKEL (reference sequence). CDR3 length equals 15 residues. The V segment lost 4 bases and the J segment 4 bases; nucleotides outside the gene matches: 5. The CDR3 coding sequence is TGTGCCAGCAGCCCTCTAGCGGGGGGGCCTTACGAGCAGTACTTC. This encodes CASSPLAGGPYEQYF.

This clone has a single count. V and J are TRBV5-5 and TRBJ2-5; 8 bases agree with TRBD2. The V and J ends lost 4 bases and 1 base, in that order; junction bases with no gene match: 6. The CDR3 runs to 15 residues. Looked up from germline, CDR1 is SGHKS and CDR2 is YYEKEE (reference sequence). The CDR3 spells CASSPGGATQETQYF. CDR3 DNA sequence: TGTGCCAGCAGCCCGGGAGGGGCTACCCAAGAGACCCAGTACTTC.

The CDR3: CASSIELAGGLGEQFF. The DNA of the CDR3 is TGTGCCAGTAGTATAGAACTAGCGGGGGGCCTTGGGGAGCAGTTCTTC. This chain connects TRBV19 to TRBJ2-1, with 12 positions matching TRBD2. With V trimmed by 0 bases and J by 10 bases, 7 bases remained unmatched. This CDR3 comprises 16 residues. Germline CDR1 and CDR2: LNHDA and SQIVND (reference sequence).

The gene calls are TRBV19 and TRBJ2-7, with 10 bases that match TRBD2. The CDR3 length is 16 residues. Germline-derived CDR1 and CDR2 are LNHDA and SQIVND (reference sequence). V lost 3 bases and J lost 6; bases outside the gene matches: 11. CDR3 protein: CASSMRGASGSFEQYF. CDR3 coding DNA: TGTGCCAGTAGTATGAGGGGTGCTAGCGGGAGTTTCGAGCAGTACTTC.

This chain uses TRBV5-8 with TRBJ1-4, with D possibly TRBD1 on 5 matching bases. This CDR3 is 15 amino acids long. V was trimmed by 1 base and J by 5 bases, leaving 12 bases between them. CDR1 is SGHTS and CDR2 is YDEGEE in the germline V gene. The CDR3 is CASSLRLRQNEKLFF. The CDR3 DNA reads TGTGCCAGCAGCTTGAGGCTAAGACAGAATGAAAAACTGTTTTTT.

The gene calls are TRBV27 and TRBJ1-6, with 9 bases that match TRBD1. CDR1 and CDR2 (germline): MNHEY, SMNVEV (reference sequence). CDR3 length: 17 amino acids. V dropped 2 bases and J dropped 9; count of bases not matched to a gene: 11. The CDR3 DNA is TGTGCCAGCAGTTTAAGGCAAACCGGGACAGGGAGTTCACCCCTCCACTTT. Amino acids: CASSLRQTGTGSSPLHF.

The CDR3 DNA follows: TGTGCCAGCAGTGATAGCGGGGGGGCATTTGATACGCAGTATTTT. Its protein is CASSDSGGAFDTQYF. This rearrangement joins TRBV6-1 to TRBJ2-3; TRBD2 matches 11 bases. The J segment lost 6 bases and the V segment lost 3 bases, leaving 5 bases of the junction unmatched. The CDR3 is 15 amino acids. Germline CDR1 is MNHNS and CDR2 is SASEGT.

The CDR3 sequence: CASSSAGGNTEAFF. The CDR3 DNA follows: TGTGCCAGCAGTTCCGCAGGGGGCAACACTGAAGCTTTCTTT. This chain connects TRBV27 to TRBJ1-1; 8 bases match TRBD1. The germline V gene encodes CDR1 MNHEY and CDR2 SMNVEV (reference sequence). After removal of 4 bases from V and 2 bases from J, the junction contained 3 bases not matched to a gene. CDR3 length equals 14 residues.

This chain uses TRBV5-1 with TRBJ2-7; possible D gene TRBD1, 8 bases. The CDR3 is 14 amino acids. Trimming removed 4 bases from V and 6 bases from J, with 17 bases in between. Germline CDR1 and CDR2: SGHRS and YFSETQ. The CDR3 spells CASSQRQGRAEQYF. The CDR3 nucleotides read TGCGCCAGCAGCCAGAGACAGGGGAGGGCCGAGCAGTACTTC.

Remarks on this clone: Other DNA sequences in the same sample also yield this CDR3. This chain connects TRBV3-1 (or the pseudogene TRBV3-2) to TRBJ1-6; 10 nucleotides match TRBD1. CDR3 length: 15 residues. The V gene end was trimmed by 4 bases and the J gene end by 9 bases; junction bases not matched to a gene: 6. The germline V gene has CDR1 LGHDT and CDR2 YNNKEL (reference sequence). The chain's CDR3 is CASSPRTGGSSPLHF. The DNA for the CDR3 is TGTGCCAGCAGCCCTCGGACAGGGGGGAGTTCACCCCTCCACTTT.

The rearrangement uses TRBV10-2 and TRBJ1-6; 7 bases line up with TRBD1. Germline trimming cut 0 bases from V and 10 bases from J; bases unmatched to any gene: 12. Germline values: CDR1 WSHSY, CDR2 SAAADI. The CDR3 is made up of 17 amino acids. In DNA, the CDR3 is TGCGCCAGCAGTGAGTCTGGGACAGCCCTTTCGTGGTCACCCCTCCACTTT. This gives the protein CASSESGTALSWSPLHF.

The chain carries TRBV28 and TRBJ1-1, with D perhaps matching TRBD1 (5 bases). Trimming took 6 bases from V and 5 from J, leaving 19 bases between them. The CDR3 totals 15 residues. The germline CDR1 and CDR2 sequences are MDHEN and SYDVKM. CDR3 in amino acids: CASSSSGGGRTEAFF. The CDR3 DNA sequence: TGTGCCAGCAGCTCTAGCGGTGGGGGTCGGACTGAAGCTTTCTTT.

This chain links TRBV28 with TRBJ2-1; 10 bases agree with TRBD2. Germline V CDR1 and CDR2: MDHEN, SYDVKM. V lost 3 bases and J lost 12; bases outside the gene matches: 11. The CDR3 loop spans 15 amino acids. This CDR3 reads CASSFGLAGETLQFF. The DNA for the CDR3 is TGTGCCAGCAGTTTTGGGCTAGCGGGAGAGACTTTGCAGTTCTTC.

On this clone: Other DNA variants within this sample encode the same CDR3. The chain recombines TRBV3-1 (or the pseudogene TRBV3-2) with TRBJ1-5; tentatively, D is TRBD1 (5 bases). The length of the CDR3 is 13 residues. V gave up 1 base and J gave up 7 bases, with 8 bases separating them. Germline CDR1 and CDR2: LGHDT and YNNKEL (reference sequence). The CDR3 is CASSQGGGQPQHF. The CDR3 DNA is TGTGCCAGCAGCCAAGGGGGCGGACAGCCCCAGCATTTT.

The chain couples TRBV19 to TRBJ1-6, with D perhaps TRBD1 (5 bases). The CDR3 is made up of 14 amino acids. CDR1 is LNHDA and CDR2 is SQIVND in the germline V gene (reference sequence). Between the trimmed V and J ends, which lost 7 bases and 7 bases, there was a span of 14 bases. CDR3 nucleotides: TGTGCCAGTACGGTGGCAGGGCGGAATTCACCCCTCCACTTT. Amino acids: CASTVAGRNSPLHF.

This clone has only a few counts. The V call is TRBV6-5, the J call TRBJ1-1; D perhaps matches TRBD1 (6 bases). CDR3 length equals 14 residues. V was shortened by 5 bases and J by 5 bases, with 15 bases between the two germline ends. Germline CDR1 and CDR2: MNHEY and SVGAGI. The CDR3 DNA is TGTGCCAGCAGTCCGGGACCAGGGGAGACTGAAGCTTTCTTT. Amino acids: CASSPGPGETEAFF.

This clone was found a few times. The chain joins TRBV6-5 to TRBJ1-1; D not certain. The CDR3 contains 13 residues. The germline V gene has CDR1 MNHEY and CDR2 SVGAGI. The V end lost 8 bases, the J end lost 1 base, and 11 bases lay between the germline ends. CDR3: CASGSISNTEAFF. The DNA for the CDR3 is TGTGCCAGCGGCTCCATTTCGAACACTGAAGCTTTCTTT.

The gene calls are TRBV18 and TRBJ1-3; no firm D call. This CDR3 region has 16 residues. Germline CDR1 reads KGHSH; CDR2 reads LQKENI. The V end was cut by 3 bases, the J end by 0 bases, with 12 bases between. Written as DNA, the CDR3 is TGTGCCAGCTCACCTTCGGGAGTCGACTCTGGAAACACCATATATTTT. Amino acids: CASSPSGVDSGNTIYF.